One and the same sample provided the 21 T cell receptor beta chains below, sequenced in a study of cytomegalovirus exposure and HLA in healthy donors. Both 60 Vbeta primers and 13 Jbeta primers went into the PCR. The data were produced by immunoSEQ multiplex PCR, yet TCRdb's version contains in-frame clones alone and is incomplete. The table has over 90,000 clones, approximately 64% seen once. Sequenced: PBMCs. The origin of the receptors is a man in his sixties in good health and CMV-seronegative.

This chain uses TRBV7-9 with TRBJ1-3; possible D gene TRBD1, 5 bases. The CDR3 totals 15 residues. Trimming shortened V by 3 bases and J by 6 bases, and 15 bases separated the two germline ends. Germline values: CDR1 SEHNR, CDR2 FQNEAQ (reference sequence). This CDR3 reads CASSFNQGGLNTIYF. CDR3 in DNA: TGTGCCAGCAGCTTTAATCAGGGCGGTCTAAACACCATATATTTT. The whole variable domain, filled in from reference TRBV7-9 and TRBJ1-3, reads DTGVSQNPRHKITKRGQNVTFRCDPISEHNRLYWYRQTLGQGPEFLTYFQNEAQLEKSRLLSDRFSAERPKGSFSTLEIQRTEQGDSAMYLCASSFNQGGLNTIYFGEGSWLTVV.

The chain is built from TRBV11-2 and TRBJ2-2; D is uncertain. The CDR3 is 13 amino acids. Trimming shortened V by 5 bases and J by 0 bases, and 4 bases separated the two germline ends. Looked up from germline, CDR1 is SGHAT and CDR2 is FQNNGV. The CDR3 DNA reads as TGTGCCAGCAGCGTTACGAACACCGGGGAGCTGTTTTTT. As protein: CASSVTNTGELFF.

The V and J genes are TRBV15 and TRBJ2-7; TRBD1 might be the D (5 bases). CDR3 length: 14 amino acids. Per the germline V gene, CDR1 is LNHNV and CDR2 is YYDKDF (reference sequence). The germline V and J ends were trimmed by 4 bases and 6 bases, with 16 bases remaining between them. The CDR3 region has the DNA TGTGCCACCAGCAATCCGGTACAGGCCGGCGAGCAGTACTTC. Translation gives CATSNPVQAGEQYF.

In DNA form, the CDR3 reads TGTGCCAGCAGCGTAGCCGGGACAAAAGGTGTCAATGAGCAGTTCTTC. It yields the protein CASSVAGTKGVNEQFF. The V call is TRBV9, the J call TRBJ2-1; TRBD1 is a possible D gene (6 bases). V lost 0 bases, J lost 6 bases, and 16 bases lay in between. The CDR3 is 16 amino acids. Looked up from germline, CDR1 is SGDLS and CDR2 is YYNGEE.

Here the CDR3 reads CAGQRGTDLSRADGYTF. The CDR3 DNA sequence: TGTGCCGGCCAGCGGGGGACAGACCTCAGTAGGGCGGATGGCTACACCTTC. The chain has TRBV28 and TRBJ1-2, with 7 nucleotides matching TRBD1. The CDR3 covers 17 residues. V dropped 11 bases and J dropped 6; count of bases not matched to a gene: 24. Germline V gene data show CDR1 as MDHEN and CDR2 as SYDVKM.

Only a few counts were recorded for this clone. The chain couples TRBV6-6 to TRBJ2-5, with 9 bases matching TRBD2. CDR1 and CDR2 (germline): MNHNY, SVGAGI (reference sequence). The CDR3 has 13 amino acids. Unmatched junction bases numbered 4, after V lost 6 bases and J lost 5 bases. CDR3 in amino acids: CASSGTSPETQYF. CDR3 nucleotides: TGTGCCAGCAGCGGGACTAGCCCTGAGACCCAGTACTTC.

The gene calls are TRBV19 and TRBJ2-1; maybe TRBD1 (5 bases). CDR1 is LNHDA, CDR2 SQIVND, per germline (reference sequence). CDR3 length: 14 residues. V lost 7 bases and J 2 bases, leaving 12 bases between the germline ends. Here the CDR3 DNA reads TGTGCCAGTACCCCCACAGGTCCCTACAATGAGCAGTTCTTC. The encoded protein is CASTPTGPYNEQFF.

The chain uses TRBV19 and TRBJ2-3; perhaps TRBD2 as D (7 bases). V was shortened by 7 bases and J by 7 bases, with 18 bases between the two germline ends. The CDR3 runs 14 residues. Germline V gene data show CDR1 as LNHDA and CDR2 as SQIVND (reference sequence). CDR3 amino acids: CASMGGALVYTQYF. The CDR3 DNA reads as TGTGCCAGTATGGGGGGGGCGCTTGTTTATACGCAGTATTTT.

This chain connects TRBV19 to TRBJ1-2; maybe TRBD1 (6 bases). Trimming took 3 bases from V and 7 from J, leaving 18 bases between them. The CDR3 spans 15 residues. The germline CDR1 and CDR2 sequences are LNHDA and SQIVND (reference sequence). The CDR3 DNA reads TGTGCCAGTAGTATCGTGGGGGCAGGGAAAAGTGGCTACACCTTC. This sequence encodes CASSIVGAGKSGYTF. The complete variable domain, with remaining parts taken from reference TRBV19 and TRBJ1-2, reads DGGITQSPKYLFRKEGQNVTLSCEQNLNHDAMYWYRQDPGQGLRLIYYSQIVNDFQKGDIAEGYSVSREKKESFPLTVTSAQKNPTAFYLCASSIVGAGKSGYTFGSGTRLTVV.

The V and J genes are TRBV7-2 and TRBJ2-7, with 7 nucleotides matching TRBD2. The germline gives CDR1 SGHTA, CDR2 FQGNSA. V trimming: 5 bases; J trimming: 1 base; junction bases outside the gene matches: 5. This CDR3 spans 14 amino acids. The CDR3 bases are TGTGCCAGCAGCCATCCAGCGGGGTCCTACGAGCAGTACTTC. Residues: CASSHPAGSYEQYF.

The genes are TRBV5-6 and TRBJ2-2; D possibly corresponds to TRBD1 (6 bases). The germline V gene encodes CDR1 SGHDT and CDR2 YYEEEE. V shed 4 bases and J shed 9 bases, with 10 bases lying between them. This CDR3 contains 12 residues. For the CDR3, the DNA is TGTGCCAGCAGCGTCAGGGGCCGGGAGCTGTTTTTT. It is translated as CASSVRGRELFF.

The chain carries TRBV19 and TRBJ1-1; TRBD1 aligns across 10 bases. This CDR3 is 14 amino acids long. V lost 0 bases and J lost 7; bases outside the gene matches: 2. Germline CDR1 reads LNHDA; CDR2 reads SQIVND (reference sequence). CDR3 coding DNA: TGTGCCAGTAGTATAGAAGGACAGGGGGATGAAGCTTTCTTT. This translates into CASSIEGQGDEAFF. Drawing the rest from reference TRBV19 and TRBJ1-1, the complete variable domain is DGGITQSPKYLFRKEGQNVTLSCEQNLNHDAMYWYRQDPGQGLRLIYYSQIVNDFQKGDIAEGYSVSREKKESFPLTVTSAQKNPTAFYLCASSIEGQGDEAFFGQGTRLTVV.

The chain couples TRBV28 to TRBJ2-1; D possibly corresponds to TRBD2 (6 bases). This CDR3 is built from 13 residues. Trimming removed 6 bases at V and 3 bases at J, with 9 bases between. In germline, CDR1 is MDHEN, CDR2 SYDVKM. CDR3: CASSRTNYNEQFF. DNA for the CDR3: TGTGCCAGCAGCCGGACTAACTACAATGAGCAGTTCTTC.

The chain employs TRBV7-8 and TRBJ2-7; D remains unclear. Germline assignment: CDR1 SGHVS and CDR2 FQNEAQ. V dropped 5 bases and J dropped 3 bases, with 8 bases sitting between them. The CDR3 loop spans 12 amino acids. CDR3 region: CASSADIYEQYF. The CDR3 DNA is TGTGCCAGCAGCGCCGACATCTACGAGCAGTACTTC.

This clone has more than one count but fewer than ten. The chain employs TRBV10-2 and TRBJ2-3, with D possibly matching TRBD2 (5 bases). Trimming removed 3 bases at V and 5 bases at J, with 21 bases between. Germline V lookup: CDR1 WSHSY, CDR2 SAAADI. This CDR3 is built from 17 residues. This CDR3 is CASSEFGYQAAGDTQYF. CDR3 coding DNA: TGCGCCAGCAGTGAATTTGGTTACCAGGCGGCGGGAGATACGCAGTATTTT.

This chain joins TRBV2 and TRBJ2-5; D perhaps matches TRBD2 (6 bases). Looked up from germline, CDR1 is SNHLY and CDR2 is FYNNEI. Trimming took off 6 bases at V and 5 bases at J, with 22 bases between the two ends. The CDR3 totals 16 residues. Here the CDR3 reads CASRLLGLKDGETQYF. CDR3 nucleotide sequence: TGTGCCAGCAGGCTGCTTGGACTAAAAGACGGGGAGACCCAGTACTTC.

DNA for the CDR3: TGTGCCACCTTCCATCCCCAGAGGGCTCTGGGAGAGCAGTACTTC. Its translation: CATFHPQRALGEQYF. The rearrangement uses TRBV5-4 and TRBJ2-7, with D tentatively TRBD2 (5 bases). The CDR3 consists of 15 residues. V lost 9 bases and J lost 7, with 26 bases in between. Germline V gives CDR1 SGHNT, CDR2 YYREEE (reference sequence).

This rearrangement joins TRBV11-3 to TRBJ2-1, with 7 bases aligning to TRBD1. This CDR3 is built from 16 residues. Losses at the gene ends were 7 bases for V and 0 bases for J; bases not matched to a gene: 9. The germline V gene has CDR1 SGHNT and CDR2 YENEEA. The CDR3 sequence: CASTVKGASSYNEQFF. The CDR3 DNA sequence: TGTGCCAGCACCGTAAAGGGGGCGAGCTCCTACAATGAGCAGTTCTTC.

The chain recombines TRBV6-1 with TRBJ1-2; 9 bases match TRBD1. Germline trimming cut 4 bases from V and 6 bases from J; bases unmatched to any gene: 3. The CDR3 loop spans 13 amino acids. CDR1 is MNHNS and CDR2 is SASEGT in the germline V gene. CDR3 nucleotides: TGTGCCAGCAGTGCAACAGGGGGCCATGGCTACACCTTC. Translating gives CASSATGGHGYTF.

This chain uses TRBV28 with TRBJ1-2; 7 nucleotides line up with TRBD1. V trimming: 6 bases; J trimming: 4 bases; junction bases outside the gene matches: 5. The CDR3 extends over 13 amino acids. Germline V gene sequence: CDR1 MDHEN, CDR2 SYDVKM. The CDR3: CASSQGTAYGYTF. As DNA, the CDR3 is TGTGCCAGCAGCCAGGGGACAGCCTATGGCTACACCTTC.

J is TRBJ2-5 and V is TRBV19; TRBD2 is a possible D gene (5 bases). Germline V lookup: CDR1 LNHDA, CDR2 SQIVND (reference sequence). V was cut by 1 base and J by 5 bases, with 14 bases left in between. The CDR3 is 15 residues long. The CDR3 DNA is TGTGCCAGTAGTATAGGGCGAGGGTCTAGGGAGACCCAGTACTTC. It encodes CASSIGRGSRETQYF.